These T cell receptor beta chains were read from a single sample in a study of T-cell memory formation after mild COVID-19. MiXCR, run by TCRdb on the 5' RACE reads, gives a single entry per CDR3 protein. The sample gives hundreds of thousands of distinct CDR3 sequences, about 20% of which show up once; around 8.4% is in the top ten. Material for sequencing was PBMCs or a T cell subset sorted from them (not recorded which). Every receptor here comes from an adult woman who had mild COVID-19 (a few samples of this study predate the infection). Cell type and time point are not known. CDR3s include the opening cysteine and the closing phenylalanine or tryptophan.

cdr3_aa: CASSIRRDAYEQYF
j_call: TRBJ2-7
v_call: TRBV19

cdr3_aa: CASSSITGDTEAFF
j_call: TRBJ1-1
v_call: TRBV7-6

cdr3_aa: CASSLGQNLLSSGANVLTF
j_call: TRBJ2-6
v_call: TRBV5-1

cdr3_aa: CASSKPEGERETQYF
j_call: TRBJ2-5
v_call: TRBV21-1

cdr3_aa: CSVPRTPVDEQYF
j_call: TRBJ2-7
v_call: TRBV29-1

cdr3_aa: CASSTPSSGGGETQYF
j_call: TRBJ2-5
v_call: TRBV7-6

cdr3_aa: CASSQGWTPDTEAFF
j_call: TRBJ1-1
v_call: TRBV4-1

cdr3_aa: CASSFFTGYEQYF
j_call: TRBJ2-7
v_call: TRBV5-1

cdr3_aa: CASSDSGRSGYEQFF
j_call: TRBJ2-1
v_call: TRBV6-6

cdr3_aa: CASSQRVRRANGRAGELFF
j_call: TRBJ2-2
v_call: TRBV4-2

cdr3_aa: CASSQLAGASYEQYF
j_call: TRBJ2-7
v_call: TRBV11-2

cdr3_aa: CATPTGTGTFWHGYTF
j_call: TRBJ1-2
v_call: TRBV7-9

cdr3_aa: CSVRDGIETQYF
j_call: TRBJ2-5
v_call: TRBV29-1

cdr3_aa: CAWSPGASQFF
j_call: TRBJ2-1
v_call: TRBV30

cdr3_aa: CAWSVIETQYF
j_call: TRBJ2-5
v_call: TRBV30

cdr3_aa: CASSQVGVGDTQYF
j_call: TRBJ2-3
v_call: TRBV4-1

cdr3_aa: CASSLPQETGSSYEQYF
j_call: TRBJ2-7
v_call: TRBV7-8

cdr3_aa: CASSTFAGELFF
j_call: TRBJ2-2
v_call: TRBV7-3

cdr3_aa: CASRADYTEAFF
j_call: TRBJ1-1
v_call: TRBV19

cdr3_aa: CASSLAAPGSGHSRRNIQYF
j_call: TRBJ2-4
v_call: TRBV7-9

cdr3_aa: CASSWGGGRTAYEQYF
j_call: TRBJ2-7
v_call: TRBV5-6

cdr3_aa: CASSQVTGGFNEQFF
j_call: TRBJ2-1
v_call: TRBV3-1

cdr3_aa: CASSQSGGYEQYF
j_call: TRBJ2-7
v_call: TRBV3-1

cdr3_aa: CAISEGTVNTGELFF
j_call: TRBJ2-2
v_call: TRBV10-3

cdr3_aa: CAISESNYGYTF
j_call: TRBJ1-2
v_call: TRBV10-3

cdr3_aa: CASRDPGTKGNEQFF
j_call: TRBJ2-1
v_call: TRBV6-2/TRBV6-3

cdr3_aa: CASSFVRQSNTEAFF
j_call: TRBJ1-1
v_call: TRBV12-3/TRBV12-4

cdr3_aa: CASSQSRRREQFF
j_call: TRBJ2-1
v_call: TRBV23-1

cdr3_aa: CSARWGQGFGYTF
j_call: TRBJ1-2
v_call: TRBV20-1

cdr3_aa: CAWSVLQGSTGELFF
j_call: TRBJ2-2
v_call: TRBV30

cdr3_aa: CSVPDYSNEQFF
j_call: TRBJ2-1
v_call: TRBV29-1

cdr3_aa: CASRGTHYGYTF
j_call: TRBJ1-2
v_call: TRBV12-3/TRBV12-4

cdr3_aa: CASSPRQANYNEQFF
j_call: TRBJ2-1
v_call: TRBV7-8